The 3 T cell receptor beta chains below come from one sample, sequenced in a study of blood T cell repertoires in COVID-19. Profiling relied on immunoSEQ multiplex PCR, and the TCRdb table lists in-frame clones only, not all of them. Of more than 70,000 clones in the sample, 80% to 85% are singletons; the top ten hold approximately 25%. Sequenced: peripheral blood. These receptors came from a human donor in a cohort sampled during active COVID-19.

The chain carries TRBV6-5 and TRBJ2-7; 9 bases are shared with TRBD2. J was trimmed by 6 bases and V by 5 bases; bases with no gene match: 11. Germline V gives CDR1 MNHEY, CDR2 SVGAGI. This CDR3 has 15 amino acids. In DNA form, the CDR3 reads TGTGCCAGCAGTCCTCCCCTAGCGGGGCGCCGCGAGCAGTACTTC. Amino acids: CASSPPLAGRREQYF.

The chain has TRBV5-1 and TRBJ2-1, with a weak D call TRBD1 (5 bases). Per the germline V gene, CDR1 is SGHRS and CDR2 is YFSETQ. V dropped 7 bases and J dropped 7 bases, with 15 bases sitting between them. The CDR3 contains 13 residues. The CDR3 nucleotides read TGCGCCAGCCGAGAGACAGTAGAAAATGAGCAGTTCTTC. Translation: CASRETVENEQFF.

This clone was counted once. For the CDR3, the DNA is TGTGCTAGTGGTCAGGGGGGGGAGCTGTTTTTT. Residues: CASGQGGELFF. The chain links TRBV12-5 to TRBJ2-2, with D possibly TRBD1 on 6 matching bases. V dropped 5 bases and J dropped 8 bases, with 6 bases sitting between them. CDR3 length: 11 amino acids. Per the germline V gene, CDR1 is LGHNT and CDR2 is FRNRAP.